The clone carrying this TCR beta chain was seen only a few times. No antigen is known for it. The study ran its PCR with 60 Vbeta and 13 Jbeta primers. Data came from immunoSEQ multiplex PCR; TCRdb stores just in-frame clones and leaves some out. The table lists around 150,000 clones, roughly four fifths of them singletons. These data originate in a study of cytomegalovirus exposure and HLA in healthy donors. Germline CDR1 SQVTM, CDR2 ANQGSEA. The CDR3 spans 13 residues. V was pared by 1 base and J by 4 bases, with 2 bases of the junction left unmatched. Whole-study findings and limits: Later analysis placed DRB1 highest and HLA-C lowest in TCR association rates, which differed by HLA locus. Later analysis identified several of the most significant clusters that appeared linked to common viral pathogens. When analyzed later, a missense DCLRE1C variant was found to be linked to TCR beta V- and J-gene trimming.

The specimen was PBMCs. The TCR originated in a woman aged 45-59 years in good health and CMV-seronegative. The chain has TRBV29-1 and TRBJ1-1; 8 nucleotides agree with TRBD1. This CDR3 is CSVEVQGGTEAFF. CDR3 coding DNA: TGCAGCGTTGAAGTACAGGGGGGCACTGAAGCTTTCTTT.